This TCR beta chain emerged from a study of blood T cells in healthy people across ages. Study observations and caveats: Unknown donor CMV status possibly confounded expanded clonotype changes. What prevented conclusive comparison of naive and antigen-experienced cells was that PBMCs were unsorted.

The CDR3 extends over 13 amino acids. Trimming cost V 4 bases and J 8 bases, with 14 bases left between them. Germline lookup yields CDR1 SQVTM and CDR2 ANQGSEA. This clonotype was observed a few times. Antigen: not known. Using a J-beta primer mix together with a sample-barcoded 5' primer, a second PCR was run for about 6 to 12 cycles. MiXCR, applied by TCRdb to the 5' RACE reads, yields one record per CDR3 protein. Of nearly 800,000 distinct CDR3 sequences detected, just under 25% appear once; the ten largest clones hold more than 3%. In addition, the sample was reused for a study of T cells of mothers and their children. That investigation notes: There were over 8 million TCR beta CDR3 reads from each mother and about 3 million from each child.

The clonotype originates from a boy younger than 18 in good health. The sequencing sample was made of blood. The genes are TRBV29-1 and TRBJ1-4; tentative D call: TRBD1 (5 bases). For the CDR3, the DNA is TGCAGCGTTGTGGAGGGGCTAGGGGAAAAACTGTTTTTT. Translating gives CSVVEGLGEKLFF.